A single sample gave rise to the 7 T cell receptor beta chains below, sequenced in a study of shared clonotypes between healthy human individuals. Clones were sequenced by immunoSEQ multiplex PCR, and TCRdb holds only the in-frame ones, with some missing. The table records more than 150,000 clones, roughly 91% of them present only once. Sequenced material: naive CD4+ T cells sorted from blood. Specified subset: CD45RA+ positively selected. All receptors come from a woman aged 25 to 39 in good health.

The rearrangement links TRBV28 to TRBJ2-5; TRBD2 aligns across 9 bases. Near its end, the DNA agrees better with TRBJ2-7, so the J call may be wrong. This CDR3 is 16 amino acids long. From germline, CDR1 is MDHEN and CDR2 SYDVKM. In DNA form, the CDR3 reads TGTGCCAGCAGTTCCCCCCCGGCTAGCGGGACCTACGAGCAGTACTTC. As protein: CASSSPPASGTYEQYF.

V is TRBV6-5 and J is TRBJ2-6, with a weak D call TRBD1 (6 bases). This CDR3 is built from 14 residues. V was shortened by 6 bases and J by 0 bases, with 6 bases between the two germline ends. Germline lookup yields CDR1 MNHEY and CDR2 SVGAGI. In DNA form, the CDR3 reads TGTGCCAGCAGGGACAGCTCTGGGGCCAACGTCCTGACTTTC. The encoded protein is CASRDSSGANVLTF.

The sample holds a few counts of this clone. The DNA for the CDR3 is TGCGCCAGCAGCCATGCCTACGGGGAGGCCCAGCATTTT. As protein: CASSHAYGEAQHF. V usage is TRBV4-1 and J usage is TRBJ1-5; D remains unclear. This CDR3 spans 13 amino acids. The germline V gene encodes CDR1 MGHRA and CDR2 YSYEKL. Trimming shortened V by 3 bases and J by 11 bases, and 14 bases separated the two germline ends.

The chain uses TRBV4-1 and TRBJ1-1, with D tentatively TRBD1 (6 bases). This CDR3 comprises 13 residues. Deletions cut 2 bases from V and 6 bases from J, with 10 bases between. CDR1 is MGHRA and CDR2 is YSYEKL in the germline V gene. The CDR3 region is CASSQYRVAEAFF. DNA of the CDR3: TGCGCCAGCAGCCAATACAGGGTGGCTGAAGCTTTCTTT.

The genes are TRBV11-3 and TRBJ1-3; D unresolved. Trimming left V 2 bases short and J 4 bases short, with 9 bases between. Looked up from germline, CDR1 is SGHNT and CDR2 is YENEEA. The CDR3 is 14 residues long. CDR3 nucleotide sequence: TGTGCCAGCAGCTTATCGGATAACGGAAACACCATATATTTT. It codes for CASSLSDNGNTIYF.

The chain links TRBV6-5 to TRBJ2-7; 7 nucleotides align to TRBD1. The CDR3 has 14 residues. V was clipped by 5 bases and J by 4 bases; unmatched bases: 8. Germline V gene lookup returns CDR1 MNHEY and CDR2 SVGAGI. The CDR3 sequence: CASSQPGQPYEQYF. CDR3 DNA: TGTGCCAGCAGTCAACCGGGACAGCCGTACGAGCAGTACTTC.

J is TRBJ1-1 and V is TRBV28; D is perhaps TRBD1 (6 bases). The CDR3 loop spans 12 amino acids. Trimming took off 6 bases at V and 6 bases at J, with 11 bases between the two ends. CDR1 MDHEN and CDR2 SYDVKM come from the germline V gene. CDR3 coding DNA: TGTGCCAGCAGCTACAGGGCTCCTGAAGCTTTCTTT. As protein: CASSYRAPEAFF.